This T cell receptor (beta chain) stems from a study of cytomegalovirus exposure and HLA in healthy donors (dated by TCRdb to about 2017). With regard to the full study: According to an earlier analysis of around 600 of the donors, some 180 million T cells yielded 120 million or so unique TCR beta sequences and approximately 300 Gb of sequence data. About 320 gigabases of sequencing data and approximately 85 million unique TCR sequences were included in an early release covering under 650 HLA-typed donors. The genetic ancestry cluster associated with self-reported Caucasian donors included roughly four fifths of the approximately 410 genotyped donors. The study aimed to test whether signatures of past pathogen exposure could be identified by cataloging public T cell receptors. The study profiled the T cell repertoires of 500 to 800 subjects by immunosequencing and related them to cytomegalovirus serostatus. In addition to the first cohort of roughly 700 subjects, a separate validation cohort of 120 different subjects was used. High-throughput TCR immunosequencing, statistical association of individual TCRs with disease status, and machine learning were combined to predict cytomegalovirus infection status. To study patterns of TCR occurrence, a later analysis re-analyzed previously published TCR beta repertoires from 650 to 750 donors and added high-resolution HLA genotyping. Rather than using new phenotypic data, the later analysis identified candidate immune exposures from TCR beta sequences and from how often those sequences occurred across donors. An earlier analysis of more than 450 of the donors used high-throughput TCR beta sequencing to judge whether each TCR beta V gene segment behaved as functional or pseudogenic. Alongside the repertoire data, information on donor age, sex, ethnicity and CMV serostatus was compiled. In a later genetic analysis, genome-wide SNP genotypes for about three fifths of the roughly 670 donors were used, and that subset was treated as a discovery cohort. All discovery cohort repertoires had been generated on a single sequencing platform. Class I and class II HLA loci were covered by the typing at four-digit resolution. The number of donors typed differed by locus, with roughly 629-640 for A, B, C, DRB1 and DQB1, 522 for DQA1, approximately 580 for DPA1, and 450 to 480 for DPB1. Because of strong linkage in the cohort, five DR-DQ haplotypes were treated as single units for association and clustering. On average, roughly 240,000 unique TCR beta nucleotide sequences were sequenced per donor among 398 genotyped donors of the cohort, with roughly 20% of those sequences being non-productive. What the authors observed across the whole study: According to a later analysis, TCR association rates differed among HLA loci, with DRB1 alleles showing the most associated TCRs and HLA-C alleles showing the fewest. A further reported finding was that TCR beta sequences accurately predicted the HLA-A and HLA-B alleles for most subjects in the first cohort. According to the authors, the approach could potentially be generalized to other disease states and immunological phenotypes. The 87-base-pair reads could not distinguish some IMGT-functional V segments, including TRBV6-2 and TRBV6-3, so those segments were excluded. A total of around 150 TCR beta chains were listed by the study as associated with cytomegalovirus. Only TCR beta chains were sequenced in this cohort, and the absence of alpha or paired-chain data limited detectable features. While some public TCRs were present in many individuals, most TCR sequences turned up only very rarely across donors. CMV serostatus was the only immune exposure information available for the cohort. An association between a missense DCLRE1C variant and V-gene and J-gene trimming of TCR beta chains was found in a later genetic analysis and replicated in an independent cohort. The sequencing pipeline was judged likely to have produced a cluster of highly shared sequence variants as a technical artifact. Because HLA typing was missing for some donors at each locus, association tests included only the typed subset. In a later analysis, HLA-associated TCR beta chains showed more clonal expansion and lower generation probabilities than non-associated chains that were equally common. In a later analysis, several top co-occurrence clusters were reported to appear linked to parvovirus B19, influenza, CMV and Epstein-Barr virus. Broadly in line with IMGT annotations, most TCR beta V segments showed up in productive rearrangements about 87% or about 30% of the time in an earlier analysis of around 600 of the donors. In a later genetic analysis, fewer N-insertions in productive TCRs were reported among donors in an Asian-associated ancestry cluster than the approximately 710-donor mean. Presence/absence analyses assumed roughly uniform sequencing depth across donors, an assumption that may not hold. Because counts were too low, 15 to 20 rarely observed V segments, including chromosome 9 orphons, were left out of the earlier analysis of a few hundred of the donors. A later analysis found that most CMV-associated TCR beta chains appeared HLA-restricted, with HLA associations seemingly driven largely by CMV exposure. In vitro tests confirmed that a few of the cytomegalovirus-associated TCR beta chains recognize cytomegalovirus antigens. Cytomegalovirus status was reported to be diagnosed by the classifier with high specificity and sensitivity in both the original and validation cohorts. Specific HLA alleles were associated with 15,000 to 20,000 TCR beta sequences at a false discovery rate of 0.05 in a later analysis. Linkage disequilibrium might explain the correlated functional status among segregating V segments, but an unknown experimental factor could not be excluded. Strong co-occurrence of HLA alleles, especially DR and DQ, made assigning TCR associations to individual alleles difficult.

Concerning this clone: What antigen it recognizes has not been identified. No much larger clonotype is one base removed from it; base qualities were not supplied.

The cohort consisted of hundreds of healthy bone marrow donors. At the time of sampling, every cohort member was nominally healthy, though immune exposures that went unrecorded were likely present. The donor was CMV seronegative and was included in the group of several hundred seronegative cohort members. Every donor gave a peripheral blood sample, and the peripheral blood mononuclear cells from that sample were used for TCR beta sequencing. The Qiagen DNeasy Blood Extraction Kit was used to extract genomic DNA from the blood cell samples. To prepare the library, the immunoSEQ multiplex PCR assay was applied. The multiplex PCR relied on a mix of 60 forward primers for TCR Vbeta segments and 13 reverse primers for TCR Jbeta segments. The CDR3 region of rearranged TCR beta genes was amplified from genomic DNA by a multiplex PCR assay. The Illumina HiSeq System was used to sequence the amplified TCR beta libraries as 87-base-pair reads. The authors processed their data as follows. A later analysis tallied tens of millions of unique TCR beta chains across the 700 or so repertoires, and approximately 9.9 million of those chains were shared by two or more donors. Raw reads were error-corrected and collapsed into unique sequences by a nearest-neighbor algorithm in which closely related sequences were merged to remove PCR and sequencing errors. CDR3 sequences were aligned to IMGT reference sequences to assign V, D and J gene segments. Each retained sequence needed at least a six-nucleotide match to both a V gene segment and a J gene segment. A rearrangement was called productive if the CDR3 had no stop codons and remained in frame with V and J, and every other rearrangement was called non-productive. Following IMGT convention, CDR3 was defined as the stretch from the second conserved V-encoded cysteine to the conserved J-encoded phenylalanine. The earlier analysis of around 640 of the donors excluded sequences that lacked an unambiguous match to a single V gene segment. In an earlier analysis of 587 of the donors, a V segment was called functional when productive rearrangements were above 56.7%, and segregating when the standard deviation between donors exceeded 5%. A statistical classification framework was built for diagnosing cytomegalovirus status from the catalog of TCR beta chain sequences. V and J gene assignment, in a later analysis, came from comparing TCR nucleotide sequences with IMGT/GENE-DB human TR gene sequences. In a later analysis, CDR3 sequences and most-parsimonious VDJ recombination scenarios were assigned using the TCRdist pipeline. A later analysis defined each TCR beta chain by its CDR3 amino acid sequence plus V-gene family, and excluded reads lacking a unique V-gene family. To address suspected cross-contamination and a sequencing artifact, a later analysis removed several hundred highly shared, low-generation-probability nucleotide sequences. In a later analysis, a clonal expansion index was calculated for each public chain from normalized within-repertoire ranks of inferred template counts. Generation probabilities in a later analysis came from a VDJ recombination model fitted to out-of-frame rearrangements, and those results were checked against IGoR. A later analysis scored TCR-TCR, TCR-HLA and TCR-CMV co-occurrence with hypergeometric tests, applying a repertoire-size bias correction to TCR pairs. To estimate false discovery rates, a later analysis permuted the HLA or CMV assignments 20 times. A later analysis grouped co-occurring TCRs with DBSCAN, adding TCRdist sequence similarity when clustering within HLA-allele-positive subsets. Repertoires with fewer than 30,000 or more than 120,000 public chains were left out of co-occurrence clustering, as were about 5 repertoires with anomalous nucleotide sharing. The table comes from immuneACCESS by way of TCRdb, which keeps in-frame sequences with V and J called. Part of the clones is missing from these tables; in studies checked, under half for an unresolved V gene and the rest for unknown reasons. V, J and clone size are those of that table, while D and trimming were read from the DNA. The sample yields 50,000 to 65,000 clones; roughly 84% were counted once. Roughly 3.2% of the sample lies in the top ten.

Compared with germline, V lacks 2 bases and J lacks 14 bases; bases without a gene match: 11. The CDR3, from cysteine to phenylalanine, totals 13 residues. The sequence is cut down to CDR3 DNA, 39 bases in frame from base 1. According to the germline V gene (reference sequence), CDR1 reads LNHDA and CDR2 reads SQIVND. The sample taken for sequencing was PBMCs. This TCR was recovered from a woman in her late teens or twenties in good health and CMV-seronegative. This chain joins TRBV19 to TRBJ1-1; 7 central bases correspond to TRBD1. The CDR3 region has the sequence CASSIFYGQEGFF. The bases read TGTGCCAGTAGTATATTTTACGGACAGGAGGGCTTCTTT.